Following are 27 T cell receptor beta chains from one sample sequenced in a study of immune heterogeneity within non-small cell lung tumors. At about 600 ng per sample, bulk tumor genomic DNA provided the template. During surgery, several far-apart biopsies were obtained from every primary tumor. Patients underwent curative surgery for untreated, newly diagnosed non-small cell lung cancer. TCR beta CDR3 was amplified by multiplex PCR, first round about 10 cycles, 32 V and 13 J primers. TCRdb used MiXCR to reprocess the multiplex PCR reads, holding one entry per CDR3 protein. The repertoire includes 25,000 to 40,000 distinct CDR3 sequences, less than 35% of them detected once, and approximately 4.2% sits in the top ten. Sequenced material: lung tumor tissue. The receptors shown here come from a man aged 35-49 years with non-small cell lung cancer.

The chain has TRBV20-1 and TRBJ2-3, with TRBD2 as a possible D gene (6 bases). Per germline, CDR1 DFQATT and CDR2 SNEGSKA (reference sequence). Trimming pared 5 bases from V and 4 bases from J, leaving 22 bases between. The CDR3 is 16 residues long. CDR3 region: CSASGASARRADTQYF. The CDR3 nucleotides read TGCAGTGCTTCCGGGGCTAGCGCGAGAAGGGCAGATACGCAGTATTTT.

This clonotype was seen a few times. The chain carries TRBV6-1 and TRBJ1-4; the D gene is possibly TRBD1 (5 bases). The CDR3 contains 15 residues. Trimming cost V 8 bases and J 5 bases, with 18 bases left between them. The germline CDR1 and CDR2 sequences are MNHNS and SASEGT. The CDR3 protein is CASRQGSRGNEKLFF. The CDR3 region has the DNA TGTGCCAGCCGGCAGGGCTCCAGAGGAAATGAAAAACTGTTTTTT.

This clonotype was found a few times. The CDR3 region is CASTNPGQANEKLFF. CDR3 bases: TGCGCCAGCACCAACCCGGGACAAGCGAATGAAAAACTGTTTTTT. The chain recombines TRBV5-1 with TRBJ1-4, with D tentatively TRBD1 (6 bases). This CDR3 contains 15 residues. Per the germline V gene, CDR1 is SGHRS and CDR2 is YFSETQ. V was clipped by 6 bases and J by 5 bases, with 17 bases between them. The full variable domain, its missing parts supplied by reference TRBV5-1 and TRBJ1-4, is KAGVTQTPRYLIKTRGQQVTLSCSPISGHRSVSWYQQTPGQGLQFLFEYFSETQRNKGNFPGRFSGRQFSNSRSEMNVSTLELGDSALYLCASTNPGQANEKLFFGSGTQLSVL.

This clonotype is a singleton in its sample. Possible read error: a much larger clone is one base away. The chain has TRBV2 and TRBJ2-3, with TRBD2 matching over 12 bases. The CDR3 has 14 residues. Germline V CDR1 and CDR2: SNHLY, FYNNEI. With 6 bases clipped from V and 3 bases from J, the junction kept 1 base outside the gene matches. DNA for the CDR3: TGTGCCAGCAGCCTAGCGGGAGGGACAGATACGCAGTATTTT. This sequence encodes CASSLAGGTDTQYF.

This clonotype occurred a few times. J is TRBJ2-3 and V is TRBV6-2 or TRBV6-3; D is uncertain. Germline V gene data show CDR1 as MNHEY and CDR2 as SVGEGT. V lost 0 bases to trimming and J lost 1 base, with 11 bases between them. CDR3 size: 16 residues. Written as DNA, the CDR3 is TGTGCCAGCAGTTACTCGAAACGGGTAGGCACAGATACGCAGTATTTT. Translation: CASSYSKRVGTDTQYF.

This clonotype was counted between two and nine times. The chain is built from TRBV5-1 and TRBJ2-7; TRBD2 might be the D (5 bases). V was shortened by 2 bases and J by 7 bases, with 13 bases between the two germline ends. CDR1 and CDR2 (germline): SGHRS, YFSETQ. There are 13 residues in the CDR3. The CDR3 is CASSFSGDGEQYF. The CDR3 DNA reads TGCGCCAGCAGCTTTTCCGGGGATGGAGAGCAGTACTTC.

The chain combines TRBV29-1 with TRBJ2-1; 10 bases line up with TRBD1. The trim removed 4 bases at V and 7 bases at J, leaving 10 bases unmatched. The germline CDR1 and CDR2 sequences are SQVTM and ANQGSEA. The CDR3 runs to 15 residues. This chain's CDR3 is CSVAPTGGLGNEQFF. The DNA of the CDR3 is TGCAGCGTTGCGCCGACAGGGGGCTTGGGGAATGAGCAGTTCTTC.

Comment on this clonotype: A much larger clone lies one base from this, so it may be a read error. The CDR3 loop is CAGRQGAGSSPLHF. Here the CDR3 DNA reads TGTGCCGGCCGACAGGGGGCTGGTAGTTCACCCCTCCACTTT. The J gene is TRBJ1-6, the V gene TRBV6-1, with 10 bases lining up with TRBD1. V lost 11 bases, J lost 9 bases, and 10 bases stayed unmatched. Germline lookup yields CDR1 MNHNS and CDR2 SASEGT. There are 14 residues in the CDR3.

A remark on this clonotype: A much larger clonotype is one base distant, so this may be a read error. The rearrangement uses TRBV2 and TRBJ1-5, with TRBD1 as a possible D gene (6 bases). V lost 8 bases, J lost 2 bases, and 19 bases lay in between. The length of the CDR3 is 16 residues. Germline V gene lookup returns CDR1 SNHLY and CDR2 FYNNEI. CDR3 amino acids: CASGGYREGGNQPQHF. CDR3 bases: TGTGCCAGCGGTGGTTACAGGGAAGGAGGCAATCAGCCCCAGCATTTT.

About this clonotype itself: A much larger clone lies one base from this, so it may be a read error. V and J are TRBV11-2 and TRBJ2-7; 7 nucleotides match TRBD2. V was pared by 7 bases and J by 4 bases, with 13 bases of the junction left unmatched. Germline CDR1 SGHAT, CDR2 FQNNGV. The CDR3 spans 15 residues. The CDR3 loop is CASILTRDYGYEQYF. CDR3 DNA sequence: TGTGCCAGCATCTTGACCCGGGACTATGGGTACGAGCAGTACTTC.

As to this clonotype: At one end, the junction sequence differs from germline, possibly due to a read error. This chain joins TRBV29-1 and TRBJ2-5; 7 bases are a match to TRBD2. Per germline, CDR1 SQVTM and CDR2 ANQGSEA. The CDR3 loop spans 12 amino acids. The CDR3, as DNA: TGCAGCGCTGAAAGGGAGGGAGAGACCCAGTACTTC. Its protein is CSAEREGETQYF.

The gene calls are TRBV6-1 and TRBJ1-1; D gene uncertain. V was trimmed by 6 bases and J by 0 bases, leaving 8 bases between them. The CDR3 is made up of 13 amino acids. CDR1 is MNHNS and CDR2 is SASEGT in the germline V gene. The CDR3 sequence is CASRMDLNTEAFF. CDR3 coding DNA: TGTGCCAGCAGAATGGACCTGAACACTGAAGCTTTCTTT.

The rearrangement joins TRBV5-1 to TRBJ2-1; 12 bases fit TRBD2. From germline, CDR1 is SGHRS and CDR2 YFSETQ. Losses at the gene ends were 0 bases for V and 9 bases for J; bases not matched to a gene: 10. The CDR3 covers 17 residues. CDR3 in DNA: TGCGCCAGCAGCTTGGGGGCATCTAGCGGGAGGGCCTCTGAGCAGTTCTTC. This codes for CASSLGASSGRASEQFF.

In its sample, this clonotype was seen a few times. This chain joins TRBV4-1 and TRBJ2-4, with a possible D match to TRBD2 (6 bases). Trimming took 4 bases from V and 5 from J, leaving 12 bases between them. Germline V gene lookup returns CDR1 MGHRA and CDR2 YSYEKL. The CDR3 runs 14 residues. The CDR3 sequence: CASSRLGQENIQYF. CDR3 DNA sequence: TGCGCCAGCAGCCGACTAGGACAAGAAAACATTCAGTACTTC.

This clonotype is a singleton in its sample. A much larger clonotype is one base distant, so this may be a read error. The V and J genes are TRBV27 and TRBJ2-1; either TRBD1 or TRBD2 may fit D (7 bases each). Germline V lookup: CDR1 MNHEY, CDR2 SMNVEV (reference sequence). This CDR3 is built from 18 residues. This CDR3 is CASSPIDRVLGGHNEQSF. CDR3 coding DNA: TGTGCCAGCAGTCCCATAGACAGGGTGTTGGGGGGGCACAATGAGCAGTCCTTC.

This clonotype came up a few times. A much bigger clone sits one base away, suggesting this may be a read error. The chain is built from TRBV5-8 and TRBJ2-2, with D maybe TRBD2 (6 bases). The CDR3 has 17 residues. The germline gives CDR1 SGHTS, CDR2 YDEGEE. CDR3 nucleotides: TGTGTCAGCAGCCCCGAAATTATCGGGGGTCATACCGGGGAGCTGTTTTTT. Protein product: CVSSPEIIGGHTGELFF.

J is TRBJ1-1 and V is TRBV20-1, with D uncertain. The germline CDR1 and CDR2 sequences are DFQATT and SNEGSKA (reference sequence). Trimming took off 1 base at V and 4 bases at J, with 7 bases between the two ends. This CDR3 has 12 amino acids. The CDR3 nucleotides are TGCAGTGCTAGAGGCGCTTCCACTGAAGCTTTCTTT. Encoded protein: CSARGASTEAFF.

This clonotype was counted ten times or more. This CDR3 reads CASSGSGTGGADGYTF. The CDR3 DNA sequence: TGCGCCAGCAGCGGGTCCGGGACAGGGGGCGCGGATGGCTACACCTTC. The gene calls are TRBV5-1 and TRBJ1-2; 12 bases match TRBD1. Germline V CDR1 and CDR2: SGHRS, YFSETQ. Trimming at V came to 4 bases and at J to 6 bases, leaving 10 bases not matched to a gene. The CDR3 is 16 amino acids.

This clonotype was observed a few times. This chain links TRBV20-1 with TRBJ1-5; 9 bases are a match to TRBD1. CDR1 is DFQATT, CDR2 SNEGSKA, per germline (reference sequence). CDR3 length: 14 residues. V dropped 4 bases and J dropped 4; count of bases not matched to a gene: 5. Written as DNA, the CDR3 is TGCAGTGCTACCTCCGGGACAGGGAATCAGCCCCAGCATTTT. Protein: CSATSGTGNQPQHF.

V usage is TRBV29-1 and J usage is TRBJ2-2; D remains unclear. Looked up from germline, CDR1 is SQVTM and CDR2 is ANQGSEA. V was clipped by 4 bases and J by 3 bases, with 9 bases between them. This CDR3 region has 13 residues. CDR3: CSVVGADTGELFF. Here the CDR3 DNA reads TGCAGCGTTGTTGGCGCGGACACCGGGGAGCTGTTTTTT.

As concerns this clonotype: The junction differs from germline at one of its ends, possibly a read error. This sequence joins TRBV5-1 and TRBJ2-5; 7 bases agree with TRBD2. From germline, CDR1 is SGHRS and CDR2 YFSETQ. This CDR3 contains 14 residues. CDR3 bases: TGCGCCAGCAGCTTTGGTGCGGGAGTGGAGACCCGGTACTTC. Protein: CASSFGAGVETRYF.

V and J are TRBV20-1 and TRBJ2-3, with 7 bases that match TRBD2. V dropped 3 bases and J dropped 5; count of bases not matched to a gene: 14. This CDR3 has 16 amino acids. CDR1 is DFQATT, CDR2 SNEGSKA, per germline (reference sequence). As DNA, the CDR3 is TGCAGTGCTAGTCCCCTGGGGCGGGAGTTTATAGATACGCAGTATTTT. Protein sequence: CSASPLGREFIDTQYF.

This clonotype was seen repeatedly, ten times or more. The chain joins TRBV5-1 to TRBJ1-5; 8 bases align to TRBD1. The CDR3 spans 15 residues. Germline CDR1 SGHRS, CDR2 YFSETQ. V trimming: 3 bases; J trimming: 5 bases; junction bases outside the gene matches: 7. The CDR3 here is CASSWTGQDYQPQHF. Written as DNA, the CDR3 is TGCGCCAGCAGCTGGACGGGACAGGATTATCAGCCCCAGCATTTT.

This clonotype has ten or more counts. This sequence joins TRBV12-3 or TRBV12-4 and TRBJ2-1, with 9 bases matching TRBD1. V shed 5 bases and J 0 bases; nucleotides not matched to a gene: 5. There are 16 residues in the CDR3. The CDR3 DNA is TGTGCCAGCAGTCGACAGGGGGGGAGCTCCTACAATGAGCAGTTCTTC. This translates into CASSRQGGSSYNEQFF.

A remark on this clonotype: At one end, the junction sequence differs from germline, possibly due to a read error. The V gene is TRBV7-9, the J gene TRBJ1-5; no reliable D call. Germline loops: CDR1 SEHNR, CDR2 FQNEAQ (reference sequence). The CDR3 extends over 13 amino acids. The CDR3 DNA follows: TGTGACAGCAGCTTAGCTGAGACCCAGCCCCAGCATTTT. Translating gives CDSSLAETQPQHF.

The rearrangement uses TRBV20-1 and TRBJ2-5; the D gene is possibly TRBD1 (7 bases). The germline V gene has CDR1 DFQATT and CDR2 SNEGSKA (reference sequence). This CDR3 is 12 amino acids long. Trimming took off 6 bases at V and 9 bases at J, with 17 bases between the two ends. CDR3 sequence (DNA): TGCAGTGCCCAACAGGGGAGGCAGCCCCAGTACTTC. It is translated as CSAQQGRQPQYF.

On this clonotype itself: A read error may be the cause here, since a much bigger clone is one base away. The chain employs TRBV6-9 and TRBJ1-2, with 8 bases fitting TRBD1. The trim removed 5 bases at V and 7 bases at J, leaving 9 bases unmatched. This CDR3 comprises 14 residues. Germline CDR1 MNHGY, CDR2 SVAAGI. CDR3 nucleotides: TGTGCCAGCAGTAATTTGACAGGGGATTTTGGCTACACCTTC. Its translation is CASSNLTGDFGYTF.